Following are 8 T cell receptor beta chains from one sample sequenced in a study of long-term antiretroviral therapy in people with HIV. The assay, immunoSEQ v3.0, was run at survey level. Assay: immunoSEQ multiplex PCR; the TCRdb copy retains only in-frame clones and omits some. The data contain 20,000 to 25,000 clones, 70% to 85% of them singletons. The sample consisted of unsorted PBMCs, taken 1.2 years after starting antiretroviral therapy. These receptors all come from a woman in her forties with HIV.

The rearrangement uses TRBV6-5 and TRBJ2-3; D unclear. The V gene's germline CDR1 is MNHEY and CDR2 SVGAGI. The ends were cut back, 0 bases at V and 4 bases at J, with 8 bases in the middle. The CDR3 loop spans 14 amino acids. CDR3 coding DNA: TGTGCCAGCAGTTACTCGGGCTCTTCAGATACGCAGTATTTT. Translation gives CASSYSGSSDTQYF.

This sequence joins TRBV18 and TRBJ1-1, with TRBD1 identical over 7 bases. Per the germline V gene, CDR1 is KGHSH and CDR2 is LQKENI. This CDR3 comprises 14 residues. V trimming: 4 bases; J trimming: 9 bases; junction bases outside the gene matches: 11. The CDR3 bases are TGTGCCAGCTCACGATCAGGACAGGAAAGTAAAGCTTTCTTT. Translating it yields CASSRSGQESKAFF.

The chain carries TRBV6-5 and TRBJ2-1; a possible D gene is TRBD1 (5 bases). This CDR3 comprises 15 residues. The germline gives CDR1 MNHEY, CDR2 SVGAGI. The germline V and J ends were trimmed by 5 bases and 0 bases, with 11 bases remaining between them. CDR3 DNA sequence: TGTGCCAGCAGTAAGACAGCGAGCTCCTACAATGAGCAGTTCTTC. Its translation is CASSKTASSYNEQFF.

The gene calls are TRBV10-3 and TRBJ1-3, with D perhaps TRBD1 (5 bases). Germline V gene lookup returns CDR1 ENHRY and CDR2 SYGVKD. The CDR3 runs to 13 residues. Deletions cut 6 bases from V and 7 bases from J, with 13 bases between. CDR3 nucleotide sequence: TGTGCCATCAGGACAGAACAGCTGAACACCATATATTTT. Amino acid sequence: CAIRTEQLNTIYF.

CDR3 in DNA: TGTGCCAGTAGTATATTGGGGGACAGGCCCCCCTACGAGCAGTACTTC. Amino acids: CASSILGDRPPYEQYF. The chain uses TRBV19 and TRBJ2-7, with 8 positions matching TRBD1. This CDR3 has 16 residues. Germline trimming cut 2 bases from V and 2 bases from J; bases unmatched to any gene: 8. The germline V gene has CDR1 LNHDA and CDR2 SQIVND (reference sequence).

The chain joins TRBV5-1 to TRBJ1-2; 8 bases are shared with TRBD1. This CDR3 is 13 amino acids long. The V and J ends lost 9 bases and 8 bases, in that order; junction bases with no gene match: 12. The V gene's germline CDR1 is SGHRS and CDR2 YFSETQ. This chain's CDR3 is CATGTGQSSGYTF. CDR3 DNA sequence: TGCGCCACCGGGACAGGCCAAAGCTCGGGCTACACCTTC.

The V and J genes are TRBV10-3 and TRBJ1-2, with a possible D match to TRBD1 (6 bases). The CDR3 consists of 13 residues. V lost 7 bases, J lost 8 bases, and 17 bases lay in between. Germline assignment: CDR1 ENHRY and CDR2 SYGVKD. CDR3 sequence: CAITLDSQVGYTF. CDR3 in DNA: TGTGCCATCACCCTGGACAGTCAGGTCGGCTACACCTTC.

The rearrangement links TRBV10-2 to TRBJ2-1; 8 bases fit TRBD2. This CDR3 region has 14 residues. CDR1 and CDR2 from the germline V gene are WSHSY and SAAADI. V was clipped by 3 bases and J by 6 bases; unmatched bases: 4. The CDR3 nucleotides read TGCGCCAGCAGTGAAGCGGGAGAGGGCAATGAGCAGTTCTTC. Residues: CASSEAGEGNEQFF.